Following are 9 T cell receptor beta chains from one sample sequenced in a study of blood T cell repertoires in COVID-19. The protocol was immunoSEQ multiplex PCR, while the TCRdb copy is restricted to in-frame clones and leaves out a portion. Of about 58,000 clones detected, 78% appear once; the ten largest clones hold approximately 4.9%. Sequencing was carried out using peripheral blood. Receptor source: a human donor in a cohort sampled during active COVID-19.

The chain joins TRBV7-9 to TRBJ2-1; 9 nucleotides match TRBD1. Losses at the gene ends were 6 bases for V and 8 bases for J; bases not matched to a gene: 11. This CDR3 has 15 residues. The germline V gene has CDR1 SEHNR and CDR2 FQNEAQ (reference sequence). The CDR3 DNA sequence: TGTGCCAGCAGATCAGACAGGGGGAGGCGGGATGAGCAGTTCTTC. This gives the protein CASRSDRGRRDEQFF.

DNA for the CDR3: TGTGCCAGTAGTATATACGTCGGCGGGAGGGCCTTCACAGATACGCAGTATTTT. The encoded protein is CASSIYVGGRAFTDTQYF. V gene TRBV19 combines with J gene TRBJ2-3, with 9 bases matching TRBD2. V lost 2 bases, J lost 2 bases, and 11 bases stayed unmatched. The CDR3 runs to 18 residues. Germline V gene data show CDR1 as LNHDA and CDR2 as SQIVND (reference sequence). The whole variable domain, remainder taken from reference TRBV19 and TRBJ2-3, is DGGITQSPKYLFRKEGQNVTLSCEQNLNHDAMYWYRQDPGQGLRLIYYSQIVNDFQKGDIAEGYSVSREKKESFPLTVTSAQKNPTAFYLCASSIYVGGRAFTDTQYFGPGTRLTVL.

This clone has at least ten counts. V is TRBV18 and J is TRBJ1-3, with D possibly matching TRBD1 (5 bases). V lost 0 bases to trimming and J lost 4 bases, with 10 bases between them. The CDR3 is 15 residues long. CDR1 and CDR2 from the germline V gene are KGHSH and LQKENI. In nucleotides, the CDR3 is TGTGCCAGCTCACCACCGTACAGGAGAGGAAACACCATATATTTT. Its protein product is CASSPPYRRGNTIYF. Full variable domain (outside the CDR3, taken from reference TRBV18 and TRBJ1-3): NAGVMQNPRHLVRRRGQEARLRCSPMKGHSHVYWYRQLPEEGLKFMVYLQKENIIDESGMPKERFSAEFPKEGPSILRIQQVVRGDSAAYFCASSPPYRRGNTIYFGEGSWLTVV.

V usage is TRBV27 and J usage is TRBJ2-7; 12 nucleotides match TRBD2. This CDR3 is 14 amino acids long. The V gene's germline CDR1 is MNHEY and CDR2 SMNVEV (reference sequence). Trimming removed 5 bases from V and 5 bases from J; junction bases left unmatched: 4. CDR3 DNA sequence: TGTGCCAGCAGTCCATGGACTAGCGGGAACGAGCAGTACTTC. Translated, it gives CASSPWTSGNEQYF.

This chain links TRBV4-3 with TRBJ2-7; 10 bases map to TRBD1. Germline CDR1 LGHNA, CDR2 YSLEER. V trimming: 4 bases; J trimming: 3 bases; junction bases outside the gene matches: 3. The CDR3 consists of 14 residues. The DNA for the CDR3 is TGCGCCAGCAGCCGGGGACAGGGGAGCTACGAGCAGTACTTC. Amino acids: CASSRGQGSYEQYF.

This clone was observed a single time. As DNA, the CDR3 is TGTGCCAGCAGTCCCGGACAGGGTGCTTTGGACGAGCAGTACTTC. Amino acid sequence: CASSPGQGALDEQYF. This rearrangement joins TRBV7-9 to TRBJ2-7; 8 positions agree with TRBD1. Germline trimming cut 6 bases from V and 5 bases from J; bases unmatched to any gene: 12. CDR1 SEHNR and CDR2 FQNEAQ come from the germline V gene (reference sequence). This CDR3 is built from 15 residues.

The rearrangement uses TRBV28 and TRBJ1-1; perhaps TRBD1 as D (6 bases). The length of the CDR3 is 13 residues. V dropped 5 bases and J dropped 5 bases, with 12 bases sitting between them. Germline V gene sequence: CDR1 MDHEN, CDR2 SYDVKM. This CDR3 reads CASSPVTGTEAFF. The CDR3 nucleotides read TGTGCCAGCAGTCCCGTCACAGGGACTGAAGCTTTCTTT.

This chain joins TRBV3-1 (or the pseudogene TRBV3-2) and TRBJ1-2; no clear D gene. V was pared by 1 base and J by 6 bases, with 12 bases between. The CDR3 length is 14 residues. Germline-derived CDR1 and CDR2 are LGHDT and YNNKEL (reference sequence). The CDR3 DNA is TGTGCCAGCAGCCAAGTTTTAGGAGGAGATGGCTACACCTTC. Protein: CASSQVLGGDGYTF.

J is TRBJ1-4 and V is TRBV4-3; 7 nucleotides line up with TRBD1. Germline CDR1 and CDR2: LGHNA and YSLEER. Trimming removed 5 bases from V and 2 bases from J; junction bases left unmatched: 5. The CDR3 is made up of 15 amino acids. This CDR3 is CASSSSGGTNEKLFF. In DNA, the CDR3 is TGCGCCAGCAGCTCATCAGGGGGTACTAATGAAAAACTGTTTTTT.